This T cell receptor beta chain originates from a study of T cell repertoires in cytomegalovirus infection. In the study overall: Public TCR beta signature analysis indicated the presence of both CMV infection and matching HLA type.

TCRdb independently ran MiXCR on the reads; one entry per CDR3 protein. This sample yields 350,000 to 450,000 distinct CDR3 sequences, of which 15% to 20% are seen a single time; 8.7% belongs to the top ten. For this clonotype: Its cognate antigen is unknown.

Study-wide points: People with CMV and the relevant HLA were identified by cumulative public TCR beta family frequency. HLA-C-restricted TCR beta clonotypes specific for CMV led the ex vivo response.

CDR1 DFQATT and CDR2 SNEGSKA come from the germline V gene (reference sequence). This CDR3 comprises 14 residues. V lost 7 bases to trimming and J lost 0 bases; unmatched junction nucleotides: 8. The receptor was isolated from a human donor in good health (CMV status not recorded). Some clones in this sample may be carry-over from other donors' samples. Sample: PBMCs. The chain carries TRBV20-1 and TRBJ2-7, with TRBD2 identical over 8 bases. DNA of the CDR3: TGCAGTGTTCCCCCGGGAGGGAACTCCTACGAGCAGTACTTC. Its translation is CSVPPGGNSYEQYF.